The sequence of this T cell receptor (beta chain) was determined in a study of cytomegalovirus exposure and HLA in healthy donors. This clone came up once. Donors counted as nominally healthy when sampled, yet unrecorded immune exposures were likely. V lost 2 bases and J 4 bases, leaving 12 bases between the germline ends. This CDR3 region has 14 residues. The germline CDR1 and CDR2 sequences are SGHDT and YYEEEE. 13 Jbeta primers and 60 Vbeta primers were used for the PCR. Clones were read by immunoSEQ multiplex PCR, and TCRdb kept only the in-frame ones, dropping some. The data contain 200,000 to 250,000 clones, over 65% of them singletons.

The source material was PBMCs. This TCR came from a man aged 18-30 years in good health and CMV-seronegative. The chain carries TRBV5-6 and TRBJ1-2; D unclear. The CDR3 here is CASSFEHSGYGYTF. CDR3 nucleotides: TGTGCCAGCAGCTTCGAACATTCAGGCTATGGCTACACCTTC.